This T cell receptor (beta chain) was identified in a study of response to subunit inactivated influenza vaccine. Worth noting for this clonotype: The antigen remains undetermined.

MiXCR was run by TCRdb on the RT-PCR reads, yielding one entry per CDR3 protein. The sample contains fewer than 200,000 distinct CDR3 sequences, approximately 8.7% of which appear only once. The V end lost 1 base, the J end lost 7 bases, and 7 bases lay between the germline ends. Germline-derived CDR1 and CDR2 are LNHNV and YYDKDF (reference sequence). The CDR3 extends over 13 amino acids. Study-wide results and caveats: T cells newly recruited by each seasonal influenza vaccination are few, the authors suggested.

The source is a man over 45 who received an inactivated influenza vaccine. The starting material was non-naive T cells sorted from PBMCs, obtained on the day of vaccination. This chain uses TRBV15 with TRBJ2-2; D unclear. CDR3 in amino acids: CATSRAGIGELFF. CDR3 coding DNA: TGTGCCACCAGCAGAGCAGGAATCGGGGAGCTGTTTTTT.